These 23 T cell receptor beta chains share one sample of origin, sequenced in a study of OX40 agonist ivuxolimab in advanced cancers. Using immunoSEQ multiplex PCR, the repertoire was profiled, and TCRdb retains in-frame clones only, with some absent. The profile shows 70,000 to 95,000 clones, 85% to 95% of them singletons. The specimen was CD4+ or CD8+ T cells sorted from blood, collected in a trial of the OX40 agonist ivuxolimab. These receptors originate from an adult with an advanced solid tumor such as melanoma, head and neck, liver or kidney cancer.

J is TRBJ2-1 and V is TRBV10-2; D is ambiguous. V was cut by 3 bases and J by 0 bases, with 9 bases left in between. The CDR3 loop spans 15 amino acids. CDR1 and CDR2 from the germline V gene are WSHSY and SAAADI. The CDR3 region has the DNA TGCGCCAGCAGTGATGGAACTCTCTCCTACAATGAGCAGTTCTTC. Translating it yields CASSDGTLSYNEQFF.

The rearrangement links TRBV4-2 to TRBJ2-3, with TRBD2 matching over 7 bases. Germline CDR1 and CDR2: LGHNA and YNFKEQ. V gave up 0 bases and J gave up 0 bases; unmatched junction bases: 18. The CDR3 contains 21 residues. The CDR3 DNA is TGTGCCAGCAGCCAAGATATCGGGCTAGCGGACTCTCCTCCTAGCACAGATACGCAGTATTTT. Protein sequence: CASSQDIGLADSPPSTDTQYF.

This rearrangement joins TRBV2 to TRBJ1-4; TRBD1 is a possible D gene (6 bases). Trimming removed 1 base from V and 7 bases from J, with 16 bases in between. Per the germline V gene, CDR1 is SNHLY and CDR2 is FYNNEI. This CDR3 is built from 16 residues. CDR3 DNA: TGTGCCAGCAGTGAAGTTATCAGGGGATGGGGTGAAAAACTGTTTTTT. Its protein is CASSEVIRGWGEKLFF.

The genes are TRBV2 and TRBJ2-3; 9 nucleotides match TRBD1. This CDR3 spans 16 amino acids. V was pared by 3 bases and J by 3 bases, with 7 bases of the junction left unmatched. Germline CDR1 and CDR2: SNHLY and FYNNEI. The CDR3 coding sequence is TGTGCCAGCAGTGAGGTCGGGGGACAGGGAACAGATACGCAGTATTTT. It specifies CASSEVGGQGTDTQYF. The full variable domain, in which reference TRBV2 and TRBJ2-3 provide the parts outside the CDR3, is EPEVTQTPSHQVTQMGQEVILRCVPISNHLYFYWYRQILGQKVEFLVSFYNNEISEKSEIFDDQFSVERPDGSNFTLKIRSTKLEDSAMYFCASSEVGGQGTDTQYFGPGTRLTVL.

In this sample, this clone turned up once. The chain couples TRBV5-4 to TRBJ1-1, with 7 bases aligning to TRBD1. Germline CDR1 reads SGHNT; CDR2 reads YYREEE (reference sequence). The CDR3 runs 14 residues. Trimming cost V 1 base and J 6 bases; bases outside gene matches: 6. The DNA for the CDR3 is TGTGCCAGCAGCTTGAAAGGGGGCGGCCCTGAAGCTTTCTTT. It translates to CASSLKGGGPEAFF.

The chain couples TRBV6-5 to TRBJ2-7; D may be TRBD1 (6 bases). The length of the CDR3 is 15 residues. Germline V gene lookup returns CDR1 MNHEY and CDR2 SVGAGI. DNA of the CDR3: TGTGCGGTTGCGGTAAGAAGGGGGTCGTCCTACGAGCAGTACTTC. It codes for CAVAVRRGSSYEQYF.

The DNA for the CDR3 is TGCGCCAGCAGCCAAGAGGACAGGGTGGGGAACACTGAAGCTTTCTTT. Protein sequence: CASSQEDRVGNTEAFF. The chain is built from TRBV4-1 and TRBJ1-1, with TRBD1 matching 8 bases. Germline V CDR1 and CDR2: MGHRA, YSYEKL. The CDR3 length is 16 residues. Trimming removed 0 bases from V and 1 base from J; junction bases left unmatched: 4.

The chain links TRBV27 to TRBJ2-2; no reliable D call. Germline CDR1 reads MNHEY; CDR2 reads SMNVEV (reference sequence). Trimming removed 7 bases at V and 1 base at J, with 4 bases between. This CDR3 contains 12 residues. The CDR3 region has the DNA TGTGCCAGCACCGAGAACACCGGGGAGCTGTTTTTT. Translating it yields CASTENTGELFF.

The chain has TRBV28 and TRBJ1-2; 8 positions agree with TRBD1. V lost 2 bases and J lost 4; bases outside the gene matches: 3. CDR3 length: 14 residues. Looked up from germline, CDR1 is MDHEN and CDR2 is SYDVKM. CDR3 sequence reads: CASSLQGATYGYTF. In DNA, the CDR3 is TGTGCCAGCAGTTTACAGGGGGCGACCTATGGCTACACCTTC.

The CDR3, as DNA: TGCGCCAGCAGCCCCGCCGGGTGGAGCGGGGGGGCAGATACGCAGTATTTT. Translating it yields CASSPAGWSGGADTQYF. The J gene is TRBJ2-3, the V gene TRBV4-3, with 10 bases aligning to TRBD2. Per the germline V gene, CDR1 is LGHNA and CDR2 is YSLEER. V shed 4 bases and J 4 bases; nucleotides not matched to a gene: 11. The CDR3 totals 17 residues.

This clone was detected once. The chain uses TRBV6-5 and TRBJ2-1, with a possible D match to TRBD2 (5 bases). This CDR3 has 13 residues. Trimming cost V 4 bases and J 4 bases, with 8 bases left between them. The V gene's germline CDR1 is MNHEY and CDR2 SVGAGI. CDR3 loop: CASSSGSYNEQFF. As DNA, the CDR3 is TGTGCCAGCAGTTCGGGAAGTTACAATGAGCAGTTCTTC.

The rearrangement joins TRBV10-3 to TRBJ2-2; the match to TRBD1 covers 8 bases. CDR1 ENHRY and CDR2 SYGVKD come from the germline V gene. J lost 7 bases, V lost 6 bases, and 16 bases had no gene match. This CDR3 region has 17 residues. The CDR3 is CAISVPKMTGESGELFF. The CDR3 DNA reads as TGTGCCATCAGCGTGCCGAAGATGACAGGGGAAAGCGGGGAGCTGTTTTTT.

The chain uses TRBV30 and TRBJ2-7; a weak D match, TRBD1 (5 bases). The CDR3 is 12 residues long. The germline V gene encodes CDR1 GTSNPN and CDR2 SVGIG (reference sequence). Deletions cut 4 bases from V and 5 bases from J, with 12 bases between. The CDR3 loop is CAWTQGNNEQYF. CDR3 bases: TGTGCCTGGACGCAGGGAAATAACGAGCAGTACTTC. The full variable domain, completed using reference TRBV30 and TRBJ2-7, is SQTIHQWPATLVQPVGSPLSLECTVEGTSNPNLYWYRQAAGRGLQLLFYSVGIGQISSEVPQNLSASRPQDRQFILSSKKLLLSDSGFYLCAWTQGNNEQYFGPGTRLTVT.

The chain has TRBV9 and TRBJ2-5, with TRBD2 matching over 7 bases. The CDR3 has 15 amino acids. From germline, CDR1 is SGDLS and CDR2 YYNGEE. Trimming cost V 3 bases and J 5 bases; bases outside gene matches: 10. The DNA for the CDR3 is TGTGCCAGCAGCGCGGACGGGGGAGGGTGGGAGACCCAGTACTTC. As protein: CASSADGGGWETQYF.

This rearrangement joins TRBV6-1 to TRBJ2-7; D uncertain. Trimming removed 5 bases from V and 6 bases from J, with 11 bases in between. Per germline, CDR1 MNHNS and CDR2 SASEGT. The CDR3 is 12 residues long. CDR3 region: CASSFYRGEQYF. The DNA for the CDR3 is TGTGCCAGCAGTTTTTACCGAGGCGAGCAGTACTTC.

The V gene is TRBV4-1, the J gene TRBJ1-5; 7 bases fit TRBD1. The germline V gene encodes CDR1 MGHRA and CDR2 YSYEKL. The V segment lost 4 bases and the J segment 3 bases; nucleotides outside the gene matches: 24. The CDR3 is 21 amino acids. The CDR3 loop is CASSRDSFLGTDRGYNQPQHF. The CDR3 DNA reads TGCGCCAGCAGCCGGGATTCTTTTTTAGGGACAGACCGCGGGTACAATCAGCCCCAGCATTTT.

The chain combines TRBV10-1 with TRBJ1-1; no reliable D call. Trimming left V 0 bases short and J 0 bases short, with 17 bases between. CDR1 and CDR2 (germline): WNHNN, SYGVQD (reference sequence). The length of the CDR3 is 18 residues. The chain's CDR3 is CASSESVYISKMNTEAFF. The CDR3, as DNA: TGCGCCAGCAGTGAGTCGGTGTATATCAGTAAAATGAACACTGAAGCTTTCTTT.

CDR3 in amino acids: CASSPWSGKEQFF. Written as DNA, the CDR3 is TGTGCCAGCAGCCCCTGGAGCGGGAAAGAGCAGTTCTTC. The chain employs TRBV7-3 and TRBJ2-1, with 7 bases aligning to TRBD2. After removal of 5 bases from V and 10 bases from J, the junction contained 8 bases not matched to a gene. Looked up from germline, CDR1 is SGHTA and CDR2 is FQGTGA. This CDR3 spans 13 amino acids. The full variable domain, in which reference TRBV7-3 and TRBJ2-1 provide the parts outside the CDR3, is GAGVSQTPSNKVTEKGKYVELRCDPISGHTALYWYRQSLGQGPEFLIYFQGTGAADDSGLPNDRFFAVRPEGSVSTLKIQRTERGDSAVYLCASSPWSGKEQFFGPGTRLTVL.

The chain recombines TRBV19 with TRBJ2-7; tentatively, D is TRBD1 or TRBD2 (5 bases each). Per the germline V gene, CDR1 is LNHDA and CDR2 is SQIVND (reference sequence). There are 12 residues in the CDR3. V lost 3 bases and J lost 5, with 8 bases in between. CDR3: CASSMWGNEQYF. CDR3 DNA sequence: TGTGCCAGTAGTATGTGGGGGAACGAGCAGTACTTC.

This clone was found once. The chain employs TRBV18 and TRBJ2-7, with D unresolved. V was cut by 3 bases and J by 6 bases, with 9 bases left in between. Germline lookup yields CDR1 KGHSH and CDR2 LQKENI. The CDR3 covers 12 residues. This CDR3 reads CASSPGWVEQYF. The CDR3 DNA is TGTGCCAGCTCACCGGGATGGGTCGAGCAGTACTTC.

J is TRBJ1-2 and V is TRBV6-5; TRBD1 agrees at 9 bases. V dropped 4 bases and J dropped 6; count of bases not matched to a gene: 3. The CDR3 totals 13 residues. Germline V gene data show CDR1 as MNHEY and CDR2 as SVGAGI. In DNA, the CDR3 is TGTGCCAGCAGTTGGGGACAGGGAGATGGCTACACCTTC. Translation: CASSWGQGDGYTF.

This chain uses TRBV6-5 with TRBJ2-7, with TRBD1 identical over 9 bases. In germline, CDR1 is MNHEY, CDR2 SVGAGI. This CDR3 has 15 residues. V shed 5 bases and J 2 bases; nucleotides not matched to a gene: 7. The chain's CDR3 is CASSPATGGPYEQYF. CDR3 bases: TGTGCCAGCAGTCCCGCGACAGGGGGGCCCTACGAGCAGTACTTC.

The CDR3 sequence is CASSYSDSKRTEAFF. The CDR3 nucleotides are TGTGCCAGCAGTTACTCGGACAGCAAGAGGACTGAAGCTTTCTTT. V and J are TRBV6-5 and TRBJ1-1; weak D call: TRBD1 (6 bases). Germline values: CDR1 MNHEY, CDR2 SVGAGI. V was pared by 0 bases and J by 5 bases, with 13 bases between. CDR3 length: 15 residues.